This entry concerns a single T cell receptor beta chain. Profiled with immunoSEQ multiplex PCR; TCRdb holds only in-frame clones, not every one. The table shows under 14,000 clones, with less than 80% occurring only once. The source of the sample is a study of chemoradiotherapy in HPV16-positive cancers. The CDR3 contains 16 residues. Germline loops: CDR1 SGHVS, CDR2 FQNEAQ. Trimming removed 1 base from V and 6 bases from J; junction bases left unmatched: 9. This clonotype originated in a human donor with HPV-associated anogenital cancer. The chain joins TRBV7-8 to TRBJ2-4; 7 bases align to TRBD1. The sample was taken from a patient who underwent chemoradiotherapy. The CDR3 region is CASSLVFQAGGNIQYF. CDR3 nucleotide sequence: TGTGCCAGCAGCTTAGTGTTTCAGGCAGGGGGAAACATTCAGTACTTC.